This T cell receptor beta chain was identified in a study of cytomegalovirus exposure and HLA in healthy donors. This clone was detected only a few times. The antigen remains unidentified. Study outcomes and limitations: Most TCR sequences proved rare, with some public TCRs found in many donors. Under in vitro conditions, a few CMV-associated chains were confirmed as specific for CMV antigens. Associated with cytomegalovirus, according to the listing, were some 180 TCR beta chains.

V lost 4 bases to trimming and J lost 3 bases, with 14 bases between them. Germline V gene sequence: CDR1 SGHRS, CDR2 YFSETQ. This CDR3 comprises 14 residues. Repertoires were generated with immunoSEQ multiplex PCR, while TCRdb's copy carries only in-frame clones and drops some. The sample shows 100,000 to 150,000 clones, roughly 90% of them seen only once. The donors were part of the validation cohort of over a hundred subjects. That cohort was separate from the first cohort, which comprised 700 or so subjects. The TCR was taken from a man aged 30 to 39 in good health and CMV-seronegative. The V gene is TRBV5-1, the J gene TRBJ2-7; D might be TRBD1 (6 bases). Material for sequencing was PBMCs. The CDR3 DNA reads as TGCGCCAGCAGCGACCCTTCGGACAGCTACGAGCAGTACTTC. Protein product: CASSDPSDSYEQYF.